The sequence of this T cell receptor (beta chain) was determined in a study of cytomegalovirus exposure and HLA in healthy donors. Study-wide results and caveats: TCR clusters originating in the first cohort tended to co-occur in the roughly 120 validation repertoires, according to a later analysis.

Details on this clone: The antigen is not known. Other DNA sequences in the sample encode the same CDR3.

Sequenced by immunoSEQ multiplex PCR; TCRdb stores in-frame clones only, minus some. The repertoire holds about 260,000 clones, with around 90% as singletons. This clonotype originated in a woman in her twenties or thirties in good health and CMV-seronegative. Sequencing was carried out using PBMCs.

The CDR3 reads CASRLAGGTDTQYF. In DNA form, the CDR3 reads TGTGCCAGCCGGTTAGCGGGAGGGACAGATACGCAGTATTTT. The gene calls are TRBV28 and TRBJ2-3; 11 nucleotides match TRBD2. Germline V gives CDR1 MDHEN, CDR2 SYDVKM. V was clipped by 8 bases and J by 3 bases; unmatched bases: 4. The CDR3 covers 14 residues.